In this sample, the clone carrying this T cell receptor beta chain turned up a few times. Methods used by the authors: It was from reference gene primer amplification that nucleated cell counts were estimated. Profiling relied on immunoSEQ multiplex PCR, and the TCRdb table lists in-frame clones only, not all of them. V, J and clone size reflect that table, while D and trimming were determined from the DNA. This sample has under 150,000 clones, with more than 70% found just once. This record belongs to a study of blood T cell repertoires in COVID-19. Study in general: Samples of COVID-19 (acute and convalescent) were obtained from the United States, Italy and Spain. T cells, B-cell-depleted T cells, or PBMCs supplied cDNA or gDNA.

CDR1 and CDR2 from the germline V gene are LNHDA and SQIVND (reference sequence). Trimming removed 0 bases from V and 5 bases from J, with 17 bases in between. The CDR3 runs to 17 residues. This sequence originates from a man older than 75 with active or convalescent COVID-19. The chain has TRBV19 and TRBJ1-5, with D possibly being TRBD1 (5 bases). The source material was peripheral blood. CDR3 sequence (DNA): TGTGCCAGTAGTATAGATCGGTCCTCAAGGGGCCATCAGCCCCAGCATTTT. Protein product: CASSIDRSSRGHQPQHF.